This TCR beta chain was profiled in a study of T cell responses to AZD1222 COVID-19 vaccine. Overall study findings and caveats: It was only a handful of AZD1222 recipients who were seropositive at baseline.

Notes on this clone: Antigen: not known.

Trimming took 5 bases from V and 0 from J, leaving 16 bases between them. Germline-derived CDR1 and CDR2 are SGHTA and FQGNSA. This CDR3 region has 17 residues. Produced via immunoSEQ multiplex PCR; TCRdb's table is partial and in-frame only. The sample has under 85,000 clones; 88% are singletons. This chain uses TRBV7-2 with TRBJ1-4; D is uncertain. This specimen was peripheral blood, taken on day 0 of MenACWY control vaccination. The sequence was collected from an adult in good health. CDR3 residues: CASSPGPGRATNEKLFF. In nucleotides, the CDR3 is TGTGCCAGCAGCCCAGGACCCGGGAGGGCAACTAATGAAAAACTGTTTTTT.